This is a list of T cell receptor beta chains from one sample in a study of graft-versus-host responses after intestinal transplantation. Here immunoSEQ multiplex PCR was the method, and the copy in TCRdb shows in-frame clones only, minus some. The data contain roughly 13,000 clones, about 33% of them seen just once; the ten biggest clones take up approximately 5.1%. Sequencing was performed on alloreactive CD4+ T cells from a mixed lymphocyte reaction culture, taken before intestinal transplant. These TCRs come from a human patient who received an intestinal transplant. CDR3s include the opening cysteine and the closing phenylalanine or tryptophan. The D gene is left open where the match is weak. Clone size appears in some rows only: once, few, many, or a class for an expanded clone.

clone_size | d_call | j_call | v_call | cdr3_aa | cdr3_nt
few | TRBD2 | TRBJ2-3 | TRBV19 | CASSIRRLAGSTDTQYF | TGTGCCAGTAGTATAAGGAGACTAGCGGGGAGCACAGATACGCAGTATTTT
few | . | TRBJ2-3 | TRBV11-1 | CASSLLESTDTQYF | TGTGCCAGCAGCTTACTAGAAAGCACAGATACGCAGTATTTT
. | TRBD2 | TRBJ2-1 | TRBV4-1 | CASSPTSGSIGNEQFF | TGCGCCAGCAGCCCGACTAGCGGGAGCATAGGCAATGAGCAGTTCTTC
. | TRBD2 | TRBJ2-3 | TRBV5-1 | CASSSSASGRPVTDTQYF | TGCGCCAGCAGCTCCTCGGCTAGCGGGAGGCCTGTCACAGATACGCAGTATTTT
. | TRBD1 | TRBJ1-5 | TRBV7-3 | CASSLGDRGNQPQHF | TGTGCCAGCTCCCTCGGGGACAGGGGGAATCAGCCCCAGCATTTT
medium-sized | . | TRBJ1-1 | TRBV19 | CASSSVVWGNMNTEAFF | TGTGCCAGTAGTTCGGTCGTTTGGGGAAACATGAACACTGAAGCTTTCTTT
. | TRBD1 | TRBJ1-4 | TRBV30 | CAWSVKGADEKLFF | TGTGCCTGGAGTGTCAAGGGGGCTGACGAAAAACTGTTTTTT
few | . | TRBJ1-5 | TRBV6-5 | CASTKFHYSNQPQHF | TGTGCCAGCACAAAGTTCCACTATAGCAATCAGCCCCAGCATTTT
. | . | TRBJ1-1 | TRBV5-1 | CASSLGPTVNTEAFF | TGCGCCAGCAGCTTGGGCCCGACAGTGAACACTGAAGCTTTCTTT
. | . | TRBJ2-7 | TRBV4-2 | CASSQDRRSTHEQYF | TGTGCCAGCAGCCAAGATCGAAGATCAACCCACGAGCAGTACTTC
. | TRBD2 | TRBJ2-5 | TRBV5-1 | CASSLATSGRYKETQYF | TGCGCCAGCAGCTTAGCGACTAGCGGGAGGTATAAAGAGACCCAGTACTTC
few | . | TRBJ2-7 | TRBV9 | CASTRGLGQFYEQYF | TGTGCCAGCACCCGAGGGTTAGGACAATTTTACGAGCAGTACTTC
. | TRBD2 | TRBJ2-7 | TRBV6-1 | CASSSIAGGYEQYF | TGTGCCAGCAGTTCAATAGCGGGAGGATACGAGCAGTACTTC
. | . | TRBJ1-2 | TRBV4-1 | CASSQNRKTYGYTF | TGCGCCAGCAGCCAGAACCGAAAGACCTATGGCTACACCTTC
. | . | TRBJ2-3 | TRBV18 | CASSATSTDTQYF | TGTGCCAGCTCAGCCACTAGCACAGATACGCAGTATTTT
few | TRBD1 | TRBJ2-1 | TRBV15 | CATSRRQGSYNEQFF | TGTGCCACCAGCAGGAGACAGGGTTCCTACAATGAGCAGTTCTTC
. | . | TRBJ1-1 | TRBV14 | CASSQATGTEAFF | TGTGCCAGCAGCCAAGCGACCGGGACTGAAGCTTTCTTT
. | . | TRBJ1-2 | TRBV2 | CASSEGTSYGYTF | TGTGCCAGCAGTGAAGGAACCTCCTATGGCTACACCTTC
. | . | TRBJ2-7 | TRBV5-1 | CASSLGSGGYKQYF | TGCGCCAGCAGCTTGGGATCTGGGGGGTATAAGCAGTACTTC
few | TRBD2 | TRBJ2-7 | TRBV5-4 | CASSLGGEGRYEQYF | TGTGCCAGCAGCTTGGGCGGGGAGGGCCGGTACGAGCAGTACTTC
. | TRBD1 | TRBJ1-6 | TRBV5-1 | CASKERGRDNSPLHF | TGCGCCAGCAAAGAGAGGGGGCGAGACAATTCACCCCTCCACTTT
. | . | TRBJ2-3 | TRBV6-4 | CASSELWSTDTQYF | TGTGCCAGCAGTGAATTATGGTCCACAGATACGCAGTATTTT
. | . | TRBJ1-1 | TRBV7-8 | CASSLVAGGADTEAFF | TGTGCCAGCAGCTTAGTCGCCGGGGGGGCGGACACTGAAGCTTTCTTT
few | . | TRBJ1-1 | TRBV18 | CASSPYGRKIGTEAFF | TGTGCCAGCTCACCATACGGACGGAAAATCGGCACTGAAGCTTTCTTT
few | . | TRBJ2-1 | TRBV7-2 | CASRSTLTRPFF | TGTGCCAGCAGATCAACGCTCACGAGGCCGTTCTTC
few | TRBD2 | TRBJ2-3 | TRBV7-1 | CASSYPRGSGSVDTQYF | TGTGCCAGCAGCTATCCCCGCGGGAGCGGGAGTGTTGATACGCAGTATTTT
. | TRBD1 | TRBJ2-3 | TRBV5-1 | CASSYGQGATDTQYF | TGCGCCAGCAGCTACGGACAGGGGGCGACAGATACGCAGTATTTT
. | . | TRBJ1-1 | TRBV6-1 | CASMTRGGDTEAFF | TGTGCCAGCATGACAAGGGGCGGGGACACTGAAGCTTTCTTT
. | . | TRBJ1-1 | TRBV16 | CASTLRRDTEAFF | TGTGCCAGCACACTCCGGAGGGACACTGAAGCTTTCTTT
. | TRBD1 | TRBJ2-2 | TRBV5-1 | CASSLAGTVNTGELFF | TGCGCCAGCAGCTTGGCAGGGACAGTCAACACCGGGGAGCTGTTTTTT
few | TRBD2 | TRBJ2-3 | TRBV18 | CASSPGLVGTDTQYF | TGTGCCAGCTCACCAGGACTAGTTGGCACAGATACGCAGTATTTT
. | TRBD2 | TRBJ2-7 | TRBV6-6 | CASSYSRREGSEQYF | TGTGCCAGCAGTTACTCGAGGCGGGAGGGTTCCGAGCAGTACTTC
many | . | TRBJ1-2 | TRBV4-2 | CASSRTALHGYTF | TGTGCCAGCAGCAGGACAGCCTTGCACGGCTACACCTTC
. | . | TRBJ2-1 | TRBV7-9 | CASSLVGAEQFF | TGTGCCAGCAGCTTAGTGGGGGCTGAGCAGTTCTTC
. | TRBD2 | TRBJ2-1 | TRBV11-2 | CASSLEPGLAGAYEQFF | TGTGCCAGCAGCTTAGAACCCGGACTAGCGGGAGCATATGAGCAGTTCTTC
few | TRBD2 | TRBJ2-4 | TRBV7-8 | CASSLGGGRAEDLAKNIQYF | TGTGCCAGCAGCTTAGGGGGCGGGAGGGCCGAGGATCTAGCCAAAAACATTCAGTACTTC
. | . | TRBJ2-2 | TRBV6-5 | CASSLRGSGGAGELFF | TGTGCCAGCAGTTTAAGGGGGTCTGGGGGCGCCGGGGAGCTGTTTTTT
. | . | TRBJ1-1 | TRBV7-8 | CASSLMVSGNTEAFF | TGTGCCAGCAGCTTAATGGTCTCAGGGAACACTGAAGCTTTCTTT
. | . | TRBJ2-3 | TRBV6-1 | CASSLPPSTDTQYF | TGTGCCAGCAGTCTACCCCCTAGCACAGATACGCAGTATTTT